This T cell receptor beta chain was identified in a study of T-cell memory formation after mild COVID-19 (dated by TCRdb to 2020 to 2022). With regard to the full study: Most TCR sequence clusters were specific to one of the two donors. Two young, previously healthy adult volunteers, one female and one male, were included in the cohort. In a couple of donors, T-cell clones that expanded and contracted after mild COVID-19 were tracked by sequencing TCRalpha and TCRbeta repertoires over time.

The CDR3 goes from the cysteine to the phenylalanine over 13 residues. Kept here is only the CDR3 DNA, which spans 39 bases and is read in frame from base 1. V is pared back by 5 bases and J by 4 bases, with 9 bases lying between the germline termini. According to the germline V gene, CDR1 reads SGHVS and CDR2 reads FQNEAQ. Summary of the overall study and its limitations: Only two mild cases were covered in the study, and larger cohorts including severe cases with pre-infection samples were considered necessary. Whether the second-wave clones peaking on day 37 were SARS-CoV-2 specific was not confirmed. From day 15 to 85, contracting clones showed balanced CD4/CD8 phenotypes, whereas a second wave of clones that expanded from day 15 to 37 leaned towards CD4+. Contracting CD4+ clones turned up mainly in the CM and EM memory subsets, whereas EMRA was where CD8+ clones were enriched. Some responding clones were detected in pre-infection memory, suggesting pre-existing cross-reactive memory T cells joined the SARS-CoV-2 response.

This clonotype was detected only a few times. Its binding antigen is unknown. Base qualities are missing; no much larger clone stands one base away. The reads were generated on an Illumina NovaSeq 6000. Using 5'RACE with constant-segment primers, TCRalpha and TCRbeta cDNA libraries were constructed, with sample barcodes and unique molecular identifiers added in the process. Trizol reagent was used to extract RNA from every sample. Libraries were amplified in two PCR steps, with a second sample barcode and Illumina TruSeq adapters added in the second step. The libraries were sequenced on an Illumina NovaSeq using 2 x 150 bp paired-end reads. As for the original processing: Reads were demultiplexed and collapsed into UMI-guided consensus sequences with migec v1.2.7. Using mixcr v2.1.11, UMI consensuses were aligned to TRA and TRB V and J templates and then assembled into clonotypes. A clonotype was counted as expanded or contracted only when both edgeR and NoisET called the clonotype significant, with the noise models trained on biological replicates. For edgeR calls, the cutoffs were a false discovery rate-adjusted p below 0.01 and a log2 fold-change threshold of 1. As an exploratory analysis of dynamics, max-normalized trajectories of the 1000 most abundant clonotypes were examined by PCA with hierarchical clustering. The CD4 or CD8 phenotype of responding clones was assigned using the separately sequenced CD4+ and CD8+ repertoires. TCRdb trimmed the raw reads at Q25, called clones with MiXCR and kept productive beta chains. One record per CDR3 amino acid sequence lists the most common genes and DNA. The V and J calls follow TCRdb's processing rather than the paper's. The sample table records some 210,000 distinct CDR3 sequences; 27% of these occur just once. Of the sample, approximately 10% falls within the top ten clones.

PBMCs were isolated by Ficoll-Paque density gradient centrifugation. This TCR was recovered from an adult woman who had mild COVID-19 (a few samples of this study predate the infection). The sample titles of this study are shuffled in the database, so cell type and time point are left out; the donor was told from shared clones. The chain joins TRBV7-8 to TRBJ2-1, with the identity of the D gene unclear. The sample was PBMCs or a T cell subset sorted from them (not recorded which). The DNA is TGTGCCAGCAGCATCATCCAGTACAATGAGCAGTTCTTC. Its product reads: CASSIIQYNEQFF. The full variable domain, completed from the reference TRBV7-8 and TRBJ2-1 proteins outside the CDR3, reads GAGVSQSPRYKVAKRGQDVALRCDPISGHVSLFWYQQALGQGPEFLTYFQNEAQLDKSGLPSDRFFAERPEGSVSTLKIQRTQQEDSAVYLCASSIIQYNEQFFGPGTRLTVL.